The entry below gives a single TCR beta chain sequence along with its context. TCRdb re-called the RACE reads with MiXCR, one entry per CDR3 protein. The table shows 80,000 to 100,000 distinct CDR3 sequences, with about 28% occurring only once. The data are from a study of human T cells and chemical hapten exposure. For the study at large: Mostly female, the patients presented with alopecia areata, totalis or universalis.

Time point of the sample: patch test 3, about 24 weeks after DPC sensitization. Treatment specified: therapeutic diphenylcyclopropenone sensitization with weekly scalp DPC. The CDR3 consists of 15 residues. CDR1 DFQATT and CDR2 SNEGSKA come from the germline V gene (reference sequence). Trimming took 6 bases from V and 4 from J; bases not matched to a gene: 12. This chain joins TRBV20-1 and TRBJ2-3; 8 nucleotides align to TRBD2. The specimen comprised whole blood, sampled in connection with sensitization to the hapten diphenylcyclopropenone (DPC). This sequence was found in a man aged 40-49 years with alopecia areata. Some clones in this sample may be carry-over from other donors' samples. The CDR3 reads CSAPALTSEADTQYF. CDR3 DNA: TGCAGTGCACCGGCCCTGACTAGCGAGGCAGATACGCAGTATTTT.